Below are 25 T cell receptor beta chains sequenced from a single sample in a study of blood T cell repertoires in COVID-19. Clones were read by immunoSEQ multiplex PCR, and TCRdb kept only the in-frame ones, dropping some. Here the sample spans some 31,000 clones, almost 90% being singletons. The sample comprised peripheral blood. These receptors were taken from a man aged 55-75 years with active COVID-19.

The chain joins TRBV29-1 to TRBJ2-3; the D gene is possibly TRBD2 (5 bases). Between the trimmed V and J ends, which lost 5 bases and 6 bases, there was a span of 21 bases. CDR1 and CDR2 (germline): SQVTM, ANQGSEA. The CDR3 has 15 residues. The CDR3 sequence: CSVTSPHTERDTQYF. In DNA form, the CDR3 reads TGCAGCGTTACGTCCCCCCACACGGAGCGGGATACGCAGTATTTT.

The chain links TRBV18 to TRBJ2-3; no clear D. Germline CDR1 KGHSH, CDR2 LQKENI. The CDR3 contains 13 residues. Trimming shortened V by 3 bases and J by 5 bases, and 9 bases separated the two germline ends. The CDR3 DNA follows: TGTGCCAGCTCACCCGCCGTAGAAGATACGCAGTATTTT. The encoded protein is CASSPAVEDTQYF. The whole variable domain, remainder taken from reference TRBV18 and TRBJ2-3, is NAGVMQNPRHLVRRRGQEARLRCSPMKGHSHVYWYRQLPEEGLKFMVYLQKENIIDESGMPKERFSAEFPKEGPSILRIQQVVRGDSAAYFCASSPAVEDTQYFGPGTRLTVL.

The V gene is TRBV5-1, the J gene TRBJ1-1; TRBD1 is a possible D gene (5 bases). CDR1 and CDR2 (germline): SGHRS, YFSETQ. V was trimmed by 4 bases and J by 4 bases, leaving 14 bases between them. The CDR3 is made up of 14 amino acids. The CDR3 DNA follows: TGCGCCAGCAGCGCAAGACTCGGGGGCACTGAAGCTTTCTTT. It yields the protein CASSARLGGTEAFF.

This sequence joins TRBV14 and TRBJ1-5; D gene ambiguous. Germline values: CDR1 SGHDN, CDR2 FVKESK. CDR3 length: 13 residues. With 0 bases removed from V and 9 bases from J, the gap between germline ends came to 9 bases. DNA of the CDR3: TGTGCCAGCAGCCAAGATTTGCGGGGGCCCCAGCATTTT. Residues: CASSQDLRGPQHF.

This chain joins TRBV9 and TRBJ2-2; D ambiguous. Germline-derived CDR1 and CDR2 are SGDLS and YYNGEE. This CDR3 region has 12 residues. V lost 4 bases and J 6 bases, leaving 7 bases between the germline ends. The CDR3 spells CASSLTAGELFF. CDR3 coding DNA: TGTGCCAGCAGCCTAACCGCCGGGGAGCTGTTTTTT.

This chain connects TRBV6-2 or TRBV6-3 to TRBJ1-1; the D is unclear. Trimming removed 6 bases from V and 6 bases from J, with 17 bases in between. Per the germline V gene, CDR1 is MNHEY and CDR2 is SVGEGT. This CDR3 is built from 14 residues. For the CDR3, the DNA is TGTGCCAGCAGCCGATGGTCACTTAACGCTGAAGCTTTCTTT. The encoded protein is CASSRWSLNAEAFF.

The chain couples TRBV6-6 to TRBJ1-2; D remains unclear. Germline assignment: CDR1 MNHNY and CDR2 SVGAGI (reference sequence). The CDR3 spans 14 residues. Trimming shortened V by 0 bases and J by 3 bases, and 8 bases separated the two germline ends. The CDR3 coding sequence is TGTGCCAGCAGTTACTCGGGCGAACACTATGGCTACACCTTC. Amino acid sequence: CASSYSGEHYGYTF.

This chain joins TRBV11-2 and TRBJ1-4; TRBD1 matches at 9 bases. Per the germline V gene, CDR1 is SGHAT and CDR2 is FQNNGV. After removal of 2 bases from V and 2 bases from J, the junction contained 0 bases not matched to a gene. The CDR3 consists of 15 residues. The CDR3 protein is CASSLTGGTNEKLFF. The CDR3 DNA is TGTGCCAGCAGCTTAACAGGGGGCACTAATGAAAAACTGTTTTTT. The whole variable domain, filled in from reference TRBV11-2 and TRBJ1-4, reads EAGVAQSPRYKIIEKRQSVAFWCNPISGHATLYWYQQILGQGPKLLIQFQNNGVVDDSQLPKDRFSAERLKGVDSTLKIQPAKLEDSAVYLCASSLTGGTNEKLFFGSGTQLSVL.

This sequence joins TRBV4-1 and TRBJ1-1; no firm D call. Trimming cost V 1 base and J 5 bases, with 11 bases left between them. The germline CDR1 and CDR2 sequences are MGHRA and YSYEKL. The CDR3 is 14 amino acids. This CDR3 is CASSQGGGGTEAFF. In nucleotides, the CDR3 is TGCGCCAGCAGCCAAGGGGGAGGCGGAACTGAAGCTTTCTTT.

The V and J genes are TRBV27 and TRBJ1-5, with TRBD1 matching over 10 bases. Looked up from germline, CDR1 is MNHEY and CDR2 is SMNVEV (reference sequence). The J segment lost 7 bases and the V segment lost 5 bases, leaving 5 bases of the junction unmatched. The CDR3 spans 14 residues. This CDR3 is CASSHRDRGQPQHF. CDR3 DNA sequence: TGTGCCAGCAGTCACCGGGACAGGGGCCAGCCCCAGCATTTT.

The chain couples TRBV19 to TRBJ2-6, with 7 nucleotides matching TRBD1. Germline V gene sequence: CDR1 LNHDA, CDR2 SQIVND (reference sequence). The CDR3 covers 18 residues. With 4 bases clipped from V and 1 base from J, the junction kept 10 bases outside the gene matches. The CDR3 sequence is CASSTRTGGVSGANVLTF. The CDR3 region has the DNA TGTGCCAGTAGTACCCGGACAGGAGGAGTATCTGGGGCCAACGTCCTGACTTTC.

This clone has more than one count but fewer than ten. This chain uses TRBV11-2 with TRBJ2-3; tentatively, D is TRBD2 (6 bases). Trimming removed 1 base at V and 8 bases at J, with 16 bases between. Germline V gene data show CDR1 as SGHAT and CDR2 as FQNNGV. CDR3 length: 15 residues. The CDR3 DNA sequence: TGTGCCAGCAGCTTAGGGGGTTTCTGGGGAGGTACGCAGTATTTT. Amino acids: CASSLGGFWGGTQYF.

The V and J genes are TRBV6-2 or TRBV6-3 and TRBJ1-5; D is unresolved. The CDR3 sequence is 16 residues long. The germline gives CDR1 MNHEY, CDR2 SVGEGT. V lost 6 bases, J lost 2 bases, and 17 bases lay in between. CDR3 sequence (DNA): TGTGCCAGCAGCCGGATAGGGATGAGGGGCAATCAGCCCCAGCATTTT. Translated, it gives CASSRIGMRGNQPQHF.

J is TRBJ2-1 and V is TRBV6-2 or TRBV6-3; the match to TRBD2 covers 8 bases. The trim removed 4 bases at V and 6 bases at J, leaving 5 bases unmatched. This CDR3 contains 14 residues. Germline V gene data show CDR1 as MNHEY and CDR2 as SVGEGT. In nucleotides, the CDR3 is TGTGCCAGCAGTTCGGGGGGGCCCCTCAATGAGCAGTTCTTC. Its protein is CASSSGGPLNEQFF.

The rearrangement joins TRBV19 to TRBJ1-5, with 7 bases lining up with TRBD1. The CDR3 contains 15 residues. J gave up 12 bases and V 3 bases, and 14 bases lay outside the gene matches. Germline V lookup: CDR1 LNHDA, CDR2 SQIVND (reference sequence). The DNA of the CDR3 is TGTGCCAGTAGTATGTCGGGTGAGGGGGCAGTGGACCAGCATTTT. It translates to CASSMSGEGAVDQHF.

The chain has TRBV2 and TRBJ1-6; D is perhaps TRBD1 (5 bases). The V and J ends lost 4 bases and 0 bases respectively, with 13 bases between them. The germline gives CDR1 SNHLY, CDR2 FYNNEI. The CDR3 spans 17 residues. The CDR3 is CASSVRGTSSYNSPLHF. DNA for the CDR3: TGTGCCAGCAGTGTAAGGGGAACCAGCTCCTATAATTCACCCCTCCACTTT.

The rearrangement links TRBV6-5 to TRBJ1-1, with 10 nucleotides matching TRBD1. The CDR3 length is 14 residues. CDR1 and CDR2 (germline): MNHEY, SVGAGI. Trimming took 6 bases from V and 4 from J; bases not matched to a gene: 5. The CDR3 loop is CASRTGGAGTEAFF. The CDR3 nucleotides read TGTGCCAGCAGGACAGGGGGCGCGGGCACTGAAGCTTTCTTT.

The V and J genes are TRBV2 and TRBJ2-1; D may be TRBD2 (5 bases). The CDR3 sequence is 16 residues long. CDR1 is SNHLY, CDR2 FYNNEI, per germline. The V gene lost 2 bases and the J gene lost 4 bases, with 15 bases spanning the gap. The CDR3 coding sequence is TGTGCCAGCAGTGAATGGGTCGGGGTACTATACAATGAGCAGTTCTTC. It is translated as CASSEWVGVLYNEQFF.

The chain couples TRBV30 to TRBJ2-3; 10 bases are a match to TRBD2. V trimming: 2 bases; J trimming: 7 bases; junction bases outside the gene matches: 9. CDR1 is GTSNPN and CDR2 is SVGIG in the germline V gene (reference sequence). CDR3 length: 15 residues. The CDR3 region is CAWSLRAGGRYTQYF. CDR3 bases: TGTGCCTGGAGTTTGCGAGCGGGGGGGCGGTATACGCAGTATTTT.

This rearrangement joins TRBV7-2 to TRBJ1-2, with D unresolved. Germline CDR1 is SGHTA and CDR2 is FQGNSA. This CDR3 is 15 amino acids long. Between the trimmed V and J ends, which lost 1 base and 5 bases, there was a span of 14 bases. In nucleotides, the CDR3 is TGTGCCAGCAGCTTAGGGCAAGAAAGTTTTTATGGCTACACCTTC. Protein product: CASSLGQESFYGYTF. Full variable domain (remainder filled in from reference TRBV7-2 and TRBJ1-2): GAGVSQSPSNKVTEKGKDVELRCDPISGHTALYWYRQSLGQGLEFLIYFQGNSAPDKSGLPSDRFSAERTGGSVSTLTIQRTQQEDSAVYLCASSLGQESFYGYTFGSGTRLTVV.

The rearrangement joins TRBV27 to TRBJ2-1; perhaps TRBD1 as D (6 bases). Germline V CDR1 and CDR2: MNHEY, SMNVEV (reference sequence). Between the trimmed V and J ends, which lost 6 bases and 4 bases, there was a span of 16 bases. This CDR3 is built from 15 residues. As DNA, the CDR3 is TGTGCCAGCAGATGGGCGACAGGACCTTACAATGAGCAGTTCTTC. This codes for CASRWATGPYNEQFF.

CDR3 in amino acids: CASSLESQGGYGYTF. The DNA for the CDR3 is TGTGCCAGCAGCTTAGAGTCGCAGGGTGGATATGGCTACACCTTC. This chain joins TRBV11-3 and TRBJ1-2, with a tentative D call TRBD1 (5 bases). This CDR3 region has 15 residues. Trimming took off 0 bases at V and 5 bases at J, with 13 bases between the two ends. Germline V gene lookup returns CDR1 SGHNT and CDR2 YENEEA.

The chain joins TRBV5-4 to TRBJ1-1, with unresolved D. Germline-derived CDR1 and CDR2 are SGHNT and YYREEE (reference sequence). V lost 0 bases and J 7 bases, leaving 10 bases between the germline ends. This CDR3 has 13 residues. This chain's CDR3 is CASSLEPHHEAFF. Written as DNA, the CDR3 is TGTGCCAGCAGCTTGGAGCCCCATCATGAAGCTTTCTTT.

The CDR3 bases are TGTGCCAGCAGCCCCTTAGTGGGGGCCAACACAGATACGCAGTATTTT. Translated, it gives CASSPLVGANTDTQYF. The chain joins TRBV27 to TRBJ2-3; weak D call: TRBD1 (6 bases). The CDR3 contains 16 residues. Between the trimmed V and J ends, which lost 6 bases and 2 bases, there was a span of 18 bases. Germline lookup yields CDR1 MNHEY and CDR2 SMNVEV (reference sequence).

This clone was detected only a few times. The V call is TRBV7-2, the J call TRBJ2-3; the match to TRBD2 covers 16 bases. This CDR3 spans 14 amino acids. CDR1 is SGHTA, CDR2 FQGNSA, per germline. V was clipped by 7 bases and J by 8 bases; unmatched bases: 3. The CDR3 spells CASKGTSGGVTQYF. The CDR3 DNA follows: TGTGCCAGCAAAGGGACTAGCGGGGGGGTTACGCAGTATTTT. The variable domain in full, completed from reference TRBV7-2 and TRBJ2-3, reads GAGVSQSPSNKVTEKGKDVELRCDPISGHTALYWYRQSLGQGLEFLIYFQGNSAPDKSGLPSDRFSAERTGGSVSTLTIQRTQQEDSAVYLCASKGTSGGVTQYFGPGTRLTVL.